This T cell receptor beta chain was observed in a study of PD-L1 blockade in urothelial cancer. Study in general: The study started patients on atezolizumab at some point between 2014 and 2016, giving 1,200 mg intravenously every 3 weeks.

Measured with immunoSEQ multiplex PCR; TCRdb has only the in-frame clones, and not every one. The sample contains roughly 50,000 clones, approximately 85% of which appear only once. V was pared by 6 bases and J by 8 bases, with 9 bases of the junction left unmatched. The length of the CDR3 is 16 residues. CDR1 MNHEY and CDR2 SMNVEV come from the germline V gene (reference sequence). Time point specified: pretreatment peripheral blood. The sample was PBMCs, taken around atezolizumab (anti-PD-L1) treatment. The receptor comes from a man between 65 and 85 years old with urothelial cancer. The J gene is TRBJ2-1, the V gene TRBV27, with 14 bases fitting TRBD2. The CDR3 reads CASSPIGLAGGYEQFF. The CDR3 DNA sequence: TGTGCCAGCAGCCCTATAGGACTAGCGGGAGGCTATGAGCAGTTCTTC.